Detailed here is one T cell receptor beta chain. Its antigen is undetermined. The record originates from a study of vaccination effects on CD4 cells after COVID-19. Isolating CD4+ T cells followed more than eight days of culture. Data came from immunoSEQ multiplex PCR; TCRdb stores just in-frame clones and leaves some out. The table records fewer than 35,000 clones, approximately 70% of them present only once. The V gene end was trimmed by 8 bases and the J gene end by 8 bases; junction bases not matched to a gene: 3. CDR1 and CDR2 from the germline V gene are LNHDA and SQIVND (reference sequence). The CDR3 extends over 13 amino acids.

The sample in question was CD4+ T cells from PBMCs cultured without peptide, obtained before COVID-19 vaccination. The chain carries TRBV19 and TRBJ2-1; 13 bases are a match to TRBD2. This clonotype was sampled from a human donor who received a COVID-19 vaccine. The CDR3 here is CASRTSGRDEQFF. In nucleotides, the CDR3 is TGTGCCAGTCGGACTAGCGGGAGAGATGAGCAGTTCTTC.